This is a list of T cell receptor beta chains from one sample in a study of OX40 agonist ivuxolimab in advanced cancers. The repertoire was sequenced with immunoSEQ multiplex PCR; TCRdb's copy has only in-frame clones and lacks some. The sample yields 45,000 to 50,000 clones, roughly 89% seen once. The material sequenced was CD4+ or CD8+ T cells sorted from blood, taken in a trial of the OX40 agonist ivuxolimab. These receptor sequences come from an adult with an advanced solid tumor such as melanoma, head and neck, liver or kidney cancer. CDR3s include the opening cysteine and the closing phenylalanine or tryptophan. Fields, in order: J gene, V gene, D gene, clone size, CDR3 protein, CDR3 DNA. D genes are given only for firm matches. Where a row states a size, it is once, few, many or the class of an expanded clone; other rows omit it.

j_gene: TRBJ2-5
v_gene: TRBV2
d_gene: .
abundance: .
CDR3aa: CASKKTDAEAQYF
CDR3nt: TGTGCCAGCAAGAAAACGGATGCGGAGGCCCAGTACTTC

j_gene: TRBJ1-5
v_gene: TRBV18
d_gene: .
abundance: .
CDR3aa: CASSPQRAENQPQHF
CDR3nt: TGTGCCAGCTCACCACAAAGGGCAGAGAATCAGCCCCAGCATTTT

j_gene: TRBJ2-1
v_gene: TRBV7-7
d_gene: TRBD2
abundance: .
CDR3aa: CASSAVLAGVNEQFF
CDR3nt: TGTGCTAGCAGCGCGGTACTAGCGGGAGTGAATGAGCAGTTCTTC

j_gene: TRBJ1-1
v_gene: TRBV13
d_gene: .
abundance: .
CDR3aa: CASSLGQVGTEAFF
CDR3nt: TGTGCCAGCAGCTTAGGGCAGGTGGGCACTGAAGCTTTCTTT

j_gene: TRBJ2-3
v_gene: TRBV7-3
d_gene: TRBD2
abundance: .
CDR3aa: CASSLGLAGGTDTQYF
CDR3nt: TGTGCCAGCAGCTTAGGACTAGCGGGAGGCACAGATACGCAGTATTTT

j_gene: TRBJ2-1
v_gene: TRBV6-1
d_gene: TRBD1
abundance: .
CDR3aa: CASSEDRGSYNEQFF
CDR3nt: TGTGCCAGCAGCGAAGACAGGGGCTCCTACAATGAGCAGTTCTTC

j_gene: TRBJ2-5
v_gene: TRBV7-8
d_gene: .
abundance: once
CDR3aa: CASSLYQETQYF
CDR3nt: TGTGCCAGCAGCCTCTACCAGGAGACCCAGTACTTC

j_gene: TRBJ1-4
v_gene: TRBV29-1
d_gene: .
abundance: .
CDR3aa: CSRGAPEEKLFF
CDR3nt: TGCAGCAGAGGGGCCCCCGAGGAAAAACTGTTTTTT

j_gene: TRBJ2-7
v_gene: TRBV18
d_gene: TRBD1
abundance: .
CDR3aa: CASSPLGQPYEQYF
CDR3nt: TGTGCCAGCTCGCCTCTGGGACAGCCCTACGAGCAGTACTTC

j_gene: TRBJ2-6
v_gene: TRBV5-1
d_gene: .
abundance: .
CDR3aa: CASSLGPGSNSGANVLTF
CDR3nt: TGCGCCAGCAGCTTGGGGCCAGGATCAAACTCTGGGGCCAACGTCCTGACTTTC

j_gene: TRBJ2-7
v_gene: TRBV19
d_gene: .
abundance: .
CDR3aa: CASSLSGPYEQYF
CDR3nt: TGTGCCAGTAGCCTCTCAGGCCCCTACGAGCAGTACTTC

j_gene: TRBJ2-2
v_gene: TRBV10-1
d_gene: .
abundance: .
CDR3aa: CASSERGTSGELFF
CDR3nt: TGCGCCAGCAGTGAGAGGGGGACGTCCGGGGAGCTGTTTTTT

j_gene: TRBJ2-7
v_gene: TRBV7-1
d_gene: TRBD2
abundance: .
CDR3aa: CASSRTHATSGSPYEQYF
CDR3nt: TGTGCCAGCAGCCGGACCCACGCTACTAGCGGGAGCCCCTACGAGCAGTACTTC

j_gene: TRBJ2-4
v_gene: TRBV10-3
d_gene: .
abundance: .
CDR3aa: CAISELGAKNIQYF
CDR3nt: TGTGCCATCAGTGAGTTAGGAGCCAAAAACATTCAGTACTTC

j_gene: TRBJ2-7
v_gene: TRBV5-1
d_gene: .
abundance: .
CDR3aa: CASSLVVGVKEQYF
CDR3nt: TGCGCCAGCAGCTTGGTGGTGGGAGTAAAGGAGCAGTACTTC

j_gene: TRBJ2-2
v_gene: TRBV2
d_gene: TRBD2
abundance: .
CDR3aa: CASSIGLAGGNTGELFF
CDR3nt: TGTGCCAGCAGTATCGGACTAGCGGGAGGGAACACCGGGGAGCTGTTTTTT

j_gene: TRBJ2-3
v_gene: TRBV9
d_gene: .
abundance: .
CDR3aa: CASSVARGWTPDTQYF
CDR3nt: TGTGCCAGCAGCGTAGCTAGGGGTTGGACCCCAGATACGCAGTATTTT

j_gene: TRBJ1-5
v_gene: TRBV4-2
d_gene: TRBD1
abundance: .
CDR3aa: CASSQDWSRTGQPQHF
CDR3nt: TGTGCCAGCAGCCAAGATTGGAGTCGGACAGGTCAGCCCCAGCATTTT

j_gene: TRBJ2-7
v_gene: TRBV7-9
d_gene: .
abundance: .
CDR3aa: CASSRDGSYEQYF
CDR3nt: TGTGCCAGCAGCCGGGACGGATCCTACGAGCAGTACTTC

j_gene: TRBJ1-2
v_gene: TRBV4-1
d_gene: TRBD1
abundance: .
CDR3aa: CASSQPRQGRNYGYTF
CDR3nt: TGCGCCAGCAGCCAACCCCGACAGGGACGGAACTATGGCTACACCTTC

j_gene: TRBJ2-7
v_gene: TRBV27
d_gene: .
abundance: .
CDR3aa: CASSFGQGYYYEQYF
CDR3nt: TGTGCCAGCAGTTTCGGGCAGGGCTATTACTACGAGCAGTACTTC

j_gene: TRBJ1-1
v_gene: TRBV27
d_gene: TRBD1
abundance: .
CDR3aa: CASTISQGAAEAFF
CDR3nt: TGTGCCAGCACCATCAGCCAGGGGGCGGCTGAAGCTTTCTTT

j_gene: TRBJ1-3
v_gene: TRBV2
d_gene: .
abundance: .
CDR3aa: CASSQGGNTIYF
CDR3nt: TGTGCCAGCAGCCAAGGGGGAAACACCATATATTTT

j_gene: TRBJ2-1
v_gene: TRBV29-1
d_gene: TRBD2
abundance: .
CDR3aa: CSVDGGRAGGQFF
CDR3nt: TGCAGCGTTGATGGCGGGAGGGCCGGGGGGCAGTTCTTC

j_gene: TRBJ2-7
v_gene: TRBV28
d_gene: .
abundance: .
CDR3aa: CATTTLSYEQYF
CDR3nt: TGTGCCACGACGACACTTTCCTACGAGCAGTACTTC